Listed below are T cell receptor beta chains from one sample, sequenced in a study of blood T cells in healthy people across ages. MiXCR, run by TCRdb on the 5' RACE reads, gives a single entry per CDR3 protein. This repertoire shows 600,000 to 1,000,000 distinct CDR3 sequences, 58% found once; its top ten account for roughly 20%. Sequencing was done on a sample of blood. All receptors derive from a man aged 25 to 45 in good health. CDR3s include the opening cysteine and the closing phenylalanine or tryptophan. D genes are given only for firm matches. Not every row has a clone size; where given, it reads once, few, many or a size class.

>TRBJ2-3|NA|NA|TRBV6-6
TGTGCCAGCAGTTACTTGGGGGGGCCCGCAACAGATACGCAGTATTTT
CASSYLGGPATDTQYF
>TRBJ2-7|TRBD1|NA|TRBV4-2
TGTGCCAGCAGCCAAAAAACCGGGACAGGGGACGAGCAGTACTTC
CASSQKTGTGDEQYF
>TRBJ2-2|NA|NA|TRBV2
TGTGCCAGCAGTGCGAGAGCGGGTGAGAACACCGGGGAGCTGTTTTTT
CASSARAGENTGELFF
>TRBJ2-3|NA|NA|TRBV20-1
TGCAGTGCTTCACGGGACCCAGTGCCCACAGATACGCAGTATTTT
CSASRDPVPTDTQYF
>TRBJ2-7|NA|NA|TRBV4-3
TGCGCCAGCAGCCAAGAATTGGGAACTAGCTATGCCTACGAGCAGTACTTC
CASSQELGTSYAYEQYF
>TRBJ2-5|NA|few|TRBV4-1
TGCGCCAGCAGCCAGCTCCGAGTTCAGGGGACTGGAGAGACCCAGTACTTC
CASSQLRVQGTGETQYF
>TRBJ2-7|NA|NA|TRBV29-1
TGCAGCGCTGCTTTGTGGAACTACGTGCAGTACTTC
CSAALWNYVQYF
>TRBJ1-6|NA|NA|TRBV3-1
TGTGCCAGCTCTCAATATAGCGGTTCACCCCTCCACTTT
CASSQYSGSPLHF
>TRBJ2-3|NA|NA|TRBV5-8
TGTGCCAGCAGCTTGGCCCAGGTCACAGATACGCAGTATTTT
CASSLAQVTDTQYF
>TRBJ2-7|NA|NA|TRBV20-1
TGCAGTGCTTTTACGGGGGAACAGGGGATTTACGAGCAGTACTTC
CSAFTGEQGIYEQYF
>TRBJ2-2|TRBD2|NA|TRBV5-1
TGCGCCAGCAGCACACTAGCGGGGGGCTCCGGGGAGCTGTTTTTT
CASSTLAGGSGELFF
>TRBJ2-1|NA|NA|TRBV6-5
TGTGCCAGCAGTTACTCGAAGGAGTACAATGAGCAGTTCTTC
CASSYSKEYNEQFF
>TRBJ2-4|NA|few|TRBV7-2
TGTGCCAGCAGCTTAGGTGAGGGAGACATTCAGTACTTC
CASSLGEGDIQYF
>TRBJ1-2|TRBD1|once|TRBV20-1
TGCAGTGCTCTGGGGCGGGACAGGGATAACTATGGCTACACCTTC
CSALGRDRDNYGYTF
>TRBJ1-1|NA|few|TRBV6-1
TGTGCCAGCAGTGAATATTGGAACACTGAAGCTTTCTTT
CASSEYWNTEAFF
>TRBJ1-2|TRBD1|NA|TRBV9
TGTGCCAGCAGCGCCCCAAACAGGGGAGACTATGGCTACACCTTC
CASSAPNRGDYGYTF
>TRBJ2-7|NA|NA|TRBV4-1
TGCGCCAGCAGCCATCGGGTTCAGATCTACGAGCAGTACTTC
CASSHRVQIYEQYF
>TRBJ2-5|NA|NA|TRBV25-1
TGTGCCAGCAGTCCACCGCGGGGGCTAGAGACCCAGTACTTC
CASSPPRGLETQYF
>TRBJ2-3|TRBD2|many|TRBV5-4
TGTGCCAGCAGCCCTAGACCGGGACTAGCAATAGATACGCAGTATTTT
CASSPRPGLAIDTQYF
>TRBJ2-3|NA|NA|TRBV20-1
TGCAGTGTTAGTATTGGGAGAGGAGATACGCAGTATTTT
CSVSIGRGDTQYF
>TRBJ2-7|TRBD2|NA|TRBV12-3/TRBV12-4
TGTGCCAGCAGTTTAAGCAGCGGGGGGCTCTACGAGCAGTACTTC
CASSLSSGGLYEQYF
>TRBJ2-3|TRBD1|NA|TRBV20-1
TGCAGTGCCTGGGACAGGGGGACAGATACGCAGTATTTT
CSAWDRGTDTQYF
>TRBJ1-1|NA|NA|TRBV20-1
TGCAGTGCACCTAAACCGGGACCGCGGAACACTGAAGCTTTCTTT
CSAPKPGPRNTEAFF
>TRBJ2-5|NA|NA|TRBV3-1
TGTGCCAGCATGTCGGGGGTTGGGGAGACCCAGTACTTC
CASMSGVGETQYF
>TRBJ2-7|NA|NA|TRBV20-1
TGCAGTGCTAGAGAGGGGGCGTCTTCCTACGAGCAGTACTTC
CSAREGASSYEQYF
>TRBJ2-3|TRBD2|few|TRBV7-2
TGTGCCAGCAGCGGAAGACTAGCGGAGTTACCCACAGATACGCAGTATTTT
CASSGRLAELPTDTQYF
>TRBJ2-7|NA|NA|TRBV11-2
TGTGCCAGCAGCTTAGATCCCCCGGGAGTTCTCCTATACGAGCAGTACTTC
CASSLDPPGVLLYEQYF
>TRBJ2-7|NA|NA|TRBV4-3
TGCGCCAGCAGCCAAGAAATTCGCAGGGGCTACGAGCAGTACTTC
CASSQEIRRGYEQYF
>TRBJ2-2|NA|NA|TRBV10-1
TGCGCCAGCAGTGCCCAGACCGGGGAGCTGTTTTTT
CASSAQTGELFF
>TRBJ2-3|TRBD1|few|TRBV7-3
TGTGCCAGCAGCAACAGGGGAATAGACACAGATACGCAGTATTTT
CASSNRGIDTDTQYF
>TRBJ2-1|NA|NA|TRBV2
TGTGCCAGCCAAGACCCCCTGGGGGGTTCGGCGAGCAATGAGCAGTTCTTC
CASQDPLGGSASNEQFF
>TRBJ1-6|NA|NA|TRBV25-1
TGTGCCAGCAGTGAACAGGGAGGAGCACCCCTCCACTTT
CASSEQGGAPLHF
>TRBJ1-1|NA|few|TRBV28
TGTGCCAGCAGTTTGATGATGAACACTGAAGCTTTCTTT
CASSLMMNTEAFF
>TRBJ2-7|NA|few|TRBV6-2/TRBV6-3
TGTGCCAGCAGTTACACCGGCGGTACCTACGAGCAGTACTTC
CASSYTGGTYEQYF
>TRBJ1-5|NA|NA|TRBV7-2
TGTGCCAGCAGCTTGAGTGACTCGCGGCCCCAGCATTTT
CASSLSDSRPQHF
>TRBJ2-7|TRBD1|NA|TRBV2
TGTGCCACAGGACTCGGGACAGGATCCTACGAGCAGTACTTC
CATGLGTGSYEQYF
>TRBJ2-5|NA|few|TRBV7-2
TGTGCCAGCAGCTGGGGGGGCGCCCAAGAGACCCAGTACTTC
CASSWGGAQETQYF
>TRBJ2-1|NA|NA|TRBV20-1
TGCAGTTCTACCCTTGGACACGCCTTCAATGAGCAGTTCTTC
CSSTLGHAFNEQFF
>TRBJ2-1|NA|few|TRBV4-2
TGTGCCAGCAGCCAAGTAGGGCGGGACCAGCTCTACAATGAGCAGTTCTTC
CASSQVGRDQLYNEQFF
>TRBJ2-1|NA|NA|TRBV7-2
TGTGCCAGCAGCGTAAAATCACAAGCGGGTGAGCAGTTCTTC
CASSVKSQAGEQFF
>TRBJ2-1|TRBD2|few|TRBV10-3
TGTGCCGACCCGACGTTACGGGAGGGCAATGAGCAGTTCTTC
CADPTLREGNEQFF
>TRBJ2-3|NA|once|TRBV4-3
TGCGCCAGCAGCCAAGATCGGAGCGGGCTAGGGGCAGATACGCAGTATTTT
CASSQDRSGLGADTQYF